One and the same sample provided the 32 T cell receptor beta chains below, sequenced in a study of blood T cell repertoires in COVID-19. The table came from immunoSEQ multiplex PCR; TCRdb's copy has only in-frame clones and leaves some out. The data hold more than 130,000 clones, with under 90% observed a single time. The specimen was peripheral blood. Receptors were obtained from a human donor in a cohort sampled during active COVID-19.

CDR3: CASKRGIEAFF. The CDR3 DNA reads as TGTGCCAGCAAGAGGGGGATTGAAGCTTTCTTT. V gene TRBV6-5 combines with J gene TRBJ1-1, with D possibly matching TRBD1 (6 bases). The CDR3 contains 11 residues. The V and J ends lost 7 bases and 7 bases respectively, with 10 bases between them. Germline V gene data show CDR1 as MNHEY and CDR2 as SVGAGI.

The chain links TRBV19 to TRBJ2-3; D possibly corresponds to TRBD2 (5 bases). V shed 7 bases and J shed 1 base, with 9 bases lying between them. The CDR3 runs 13 residues. Germline lookup yields CDR1 LNHDA and CDR2 SQIVND (reference sequence). CDR3 coding DNA: TGTGCCAGTAAAGTGAGGGGCACAGATACGCAGTATTTT. Encoded protein: CASKVRGTDTQYF.

The V call is TRBV15, the J call TRBJ1-5; weak D call: TRBD1 (6 bases). The ends were cut back, 5 bases at V and 4 bases at J, with 9 bases in the middle. Germline V CDR1 and CDR2: LNHNV, YYDKDF (reference sequence). The CDR3 extends over 13 amino acids. The CDR3 DNA reads as TGTGCCACCAGCGGACAGACAAATCAGCCCCAGCATTTT. As protein: CATSGQTNQPQHF.

The chain recombines TRBV9 with TRBJ1-2, with 11 bases identical to TRBD1. Per germline, CDR1 SGDLS and CDR2 YYNGEE. The CDR3 has 17 residues. V lost 0 bases to trimming and J lost 7 bases; unmatched junction nucleotides: 11. The CDR3 protein is CASSVAGTGGSLGGYTF. The DNA for the CDR3 is TGTGCCAGCAGCGTAGCGGGGACAGGGGGGAGTCTAGGTGGCTACACCTTC. Full variable domain (rest looked up from reference TRBV9 and TRBJ1-2): DSGVTQTPKHLITATGQRVTLRCSPRSGDLSVYWYQQSLDQGLQFLIQYYNGEERAKGNILERFSAQQFPDLHSELNLSSLELGDSALYFCASSVAGTGGSLGGYTFGSGTRLTVV.

The chain carries TRBV29-1 and TRBJ1-5; 10 nucleotides line up with TRBD1. Germline CDR1 SQVTM, CDR2 ANQGSEA. The CDR3 has 13 amino acids. Germline trimming cut 7 bases from V and 5 bases from J; bases unmatched to any gene: 5. For the CDR3, the DNA is TGCAGCGCTGGGACAGGGGCCTATCAGCCCCAGCATTTT. Protein: CSAGTGAYQPQHF.

J is TRBJ1-4 and V is TRBV4-1; D call uncertain. In germline, CDR1 is MGHRA, CDR2 YSYEKL. CDR3 length equals 16 residues. With 0 bases removed from V and 7 bases from J, the gap between germline ends came to 15 bases. CDR3 residues: CASSQDGRPGFEKLFF. In nucleotides, the CDR3 is TGCGCCAGCAGCCAAGATGGCCGGCCAGGCTTTGAAAAACTGTTTTTT.

This clone was counted a few times. The V and J genes are TRBV27 and TRBJ2-1, with 7 bases fitting TRBD1. The CDR3 is made up of 16 amino acids. The trim removed 1 base at V and 2 bases at J, leaving 5 bases unmatched. Germline V gene sequence: CDR1 MNHEY, CDR2 SMNVEV (reference sequence). The CDR3, as DNA: TGTGCCAGCAGTTTATTAGGTCAGGGGGCCTACAATGAGCAGTTCTTC. Translated, it gives CASSLLGQGAYNEQFF.

The CDR3 sequence is CASSPPRTPAGELFF. The CDR3 DNA sequence: TGTGCCAGCTCACCACCCCGGACTCCCGCCGGGGAGCTGTTTTTT. The chain couples TRBV18 to TRBJ2-2; TRBD2 is a possible D gene (5 bases). This CDR3 is built from 15 residues. V lost 0 bases and J lost 6, with 11 bases in between. Looked up from germline, CDR1 is KGHSH and CDR2 is LQKENI.

This clone was seen once. The J gene is TRBJ1-4, the V gene TRBV5-1; D unclear. The CDR3 extends over 13 amino acids. The germline CDR1 and CDR2 sequences are SGHRS and YFSETQ. V lost 5 bases to trimming and J lost 5 bases, with 10 bases between them. The CDR3 spells CASSQEHNEKLFF. The CDR3 bases are TGCGCCAGCAGTCAGGAACACAATGAAAAACTGTTTTTT. Using reference TRBV5-1 and TRBJ1-4 for the parts outside the CDR3, the full variable domain is KAGVTQTPRYLIKTRGQQVTLSCSPISGHRSVSWYQQTPGQGLQFLFEYFSETQRNKGNFPGRFSGRQFSNSRSEMNVSTLELGDSALYLCASSQEHNEKLFFGSGTQLSVL.

The CDR3 DNA follows: TGTGCCAGTAGTATCGGAGGGCAGGGGGTAAACTATGGCTACACCTTC. Its protein is CASSIGGQGVNYGYTF. The V gene is TRBV19, the J gene TRBJ1-2; 7 bases match TRBD1. Germline V gene sequence: CDR1 LNHDA, CDR2 SQIVND (reference sequence). Trimming at V came to 3 bases and at J to 2 bases, leaving 9 bases not matched to a gene. There are 16 residues in the CDR3. The variable domain in full, with the rest retrieved from reference TRBV19 and TRBJ1-2, is DGGITQSPKYLFRKEGQNVTLSCEQNLNHDAMYWYRQDPGQGLRLIYYSQIVNDFQKGDIAEGYSVSREKKESFPLTVTSAQKNPTAFYLCASSIGGQGVNYGYTFGSGTRLTVV.

V gene TRBV10-3 combines with J gene TRBJ2-5, with D tentatively TRBD2 (5 bases). This CDR3 is built from 12 residues. Germline V lookup: CDR1 ENHRY, CDR2 SYGVKD. V gave up 5 bases and J gave up 5 bases, with 9 bases separating them. As DNA, the CDR3 is TGTGCCATCAGTCGGCCGGGGGAGACCCAGTACTTC. It yields the protein CAISRPGETQYF.

This clone came up once. The chain uses TRBV11-2 and TRBJ1-1; D unresolved. The CDR3 consists of 13 residues. The V end lost 3 bases, the J end lost 1 base, and 6 bases lay between the germline ends. CDR1 is SGHAT, CDR2 FQNNGV, per germline. The DNA of the CDR3 is TGTGCCAGCAGCTTGCTAGGGAACACTGAAGCTTTCTTT. This codes for CASSLLGNTEAFF.

The genes are TRBV5-1 and TRBJ2-7; possible D gene TRBD1, 5 bases. The CDR3 sequence is 14 residues long. V was shortened by 0 bases and J by 0 bases, with 7 bases between the two germline ends. CDR1 is SGHRS, CDR2 YFSETQ, per germline. CDR3 sequence reads: CASSLEGISYEQYF. The CDR3 bases are TGCGCCAGCAGCTTGGAGGGGATCTCCTACGAGCAGTACTTC.

V gene TRBV24-1 combines with J gene TRBJ2-5; tentative D call: TRBD1 (6 bases). V lost 3 bases and J 4 bases, leaving 8 bases between the germline ends. This CDR3 contains 13 residues. Germline V gives CDR1 KGHDR, CDR2 SFDVKD. In DNA form, the CDR3 reads TGTGCCACCAGTGATAAGGACAGAGAGACCCAGTACTTC. Protein sequence: CATSDKDRETQYF.

The sample holds one count of this clone. V gene TRBV27 combines with J gene TRBJ2-7; 11 bases fit TRBD1. Germline V gene data show CDR1 as MNHEY and CDR2 as SMNVEV (reference sequence). The CDR3 consists of 14 residues. J gave up 5 bases and V 8 bases, and 8 bases lay outside the gene matches. This CDR3 reads CASHRTGGSDEQYF. The CDR3 DNA follows: TGTGCCAGCCATCGGACAGGGGGCAGCGACGAGCAGTACTTC.

The table lists this clone with a count of one. The chain couples TRBV29-1 to TRBJ2-2, with TRBD1 matching over 8 bases. Trimming took 3 bases from V and 3 from J; bases not matched to a gene: 3. Germline values: CDR1 SQVTM, CDR2 ANQGSEA. The length of the CDR3 is 14 residues. The chain's CDR3 is CSVDRGRHTGELFF. The DNA of the CDR3 is TGCAGCGTTGACAGGGGGCGCCACACCGGGGAGCTGTTTTTT.

The V call is TRBV18, the J call TRBJ2-7; a possible D gene is TRBD1 (5 bases). The length of the CDR3 is 15 residues. Trimming removed 4 bases at V and 9 bases at J, with 22 bases between. Per germline, CDR1 KGHSH and CDR2 LQKENI. The CDR3 sequence: CASSRNRRDYEGQYF. The CDR3 DNA reads TGTGCCAGCTCACGTAACAGGAGAGATTACGAAGGGCAGTACTTC. The full variable domain, its missing parts supplied by reference TRBV18 and TRBJ2-7, is NAGVMQNPRHLVRRRGQEARLRCSPMKGHSHVYWYRQLPEEGLKFMVYLQKENIIDESGMPKERFSAEFPKEGPSILRIQQVVRGDSAAYFCASSRNRRDYEGQYFGPGTRLTVT.

The chain has TRBV5-6 and TRBJ1-2, with 7 bases lining up with TRBD1. With V trimmed by 0 bases and J by 5 bases, 7 bases remained unmatched. Per the germline V gene, CDR1 is SGHDT and CDR2 is YYEEEE. The CDR3 has 15 amino acids. The CDR3 loop is CASSLAGRGVYGYTF. Here the CDR3 DNA reads TGTGCCAGCAGCTTGGCCGGCAGGGGGGTATATGGCTACACCTTC.

The chain joins TRBV18 to TRBJ2-3; 7 bases line up with TRBD1. Germline trimming cut 6 bases from V and 2 bases from J; bases unmatched to any gene: 11. Germline V CDR1 and CDR2: KGHSH, LQKENI. This CDR3 has 16 residues. CDR3 DNA: TGTGCCAGCTCCCCTGATCCGGGACAGCTCACAGATACGCAGTATTTT. Residues: CASSPDPGQLTDTQYF. The full variable domain, completed using reference TRBV18 and TRBJ2-3, is NAGVMQNPRHLVRRRGQEARLRCSPMKGHSHVYWYRQLPEEGLKFMVYLQKENIIDESGMPKERFSAEFPKEGPSILRIQQVVRGDSAAYFCASSPDPGQLTDTQYFGPGTRLTVL.

V and J are TRBV5-4 and TRBJ2-3, with D perhaps TRBD1 (5 bases). V was shortened by 5 bases and J by 0 bases, with 16 bases between the two germline ends. Per germline, CDR1 SGHNT and CDR2 YYREEE (reference sequence). This CDR3 contains 16 residues. Here the CDR3 DNA reads TGTGCCAGCAGTGAACAGGTTGTACTTAGCACAGATACGCAGTATTTT. Translation: CASSEQVVLSTDTQYF. The variable domain in full, with the rest retrieved from reference TRBV5-4 and TRBJ2-3, is ETGVTQSPTHLIKTRGQQVTLRCSSQSGHNTVSWYQQALGQGPQFIFQYYREEENGRGNFPPRFSGLQFPNYSSELNVNALELDDSALYLCASSEQVVLSTDTQYFGPGTRLTVL.

The J gene is TRBJ2-3, the V gene TRBV4-2, with D possibly matching TRBD1 (6 bases). Between the trimmed V and J ends, which lost 4 bases and 0 bases, there was a span of 14 bases. The CDR3 consists of 16 residues. Germline CDR1 reads LGHNA; CDR2 reads YNFKEQ. The CDR3 bases are TGTGCCAGCAGCCGGGACCCAGGGGCCAGCACAGATACGCAGTATTTT. Encoded protein: CASSRDPGASTDTQYF.

The CDR3 DNA is TGCGCCAGCACCGTTCCGGGCGACAGGGGTGTTTTCTTT. This sequence encodes CASTVPGDRGVFF. V and J are TRBV5-1 and TRBJ1-1; 8 nucleotides agree with TRBD1. Germline V lookup: CDR1 SGHRS, CDR2 YFSETQ. CDR3 size: 13 residues. V gave up 6 bases and J gave up 13 bases; unmatched junction bases: 14.

V and J are TRBV24-1 and TRBJ1-1; a weak D match, TRBD1 (5 bases). This CDR3 is 13 amino acids long. The germline V and J ends were trimmed by 9 bases and 8 bases, with 18 bases remaining between them. CDR1 and CDR2 from the germline V gene are KGHDR and SFDVKD. CDR3 nucleotide sequence: TGTGCCACCGACGGACACGTGTGGTTAGAAGCTTTCTTT. This encodes CATDGHVWLEAFF.

This chain links TRBV7-6 with TRBJ1-3; D remains ambiguous. CDR1 and CDR2 from the germline V gene are SGHVS and FNYEAQ. Trimming left V 1 base short and J 0 bases short, with 7 bases between. This CDR3 has 15 amino acids. The CDR3 spells CASSLGQISGNTIYF. The DNA for the CDR3 is TGTGCCAGCAGCTTAGGGCAGATCTCTGGAAACACCATATATTTT.

This sequence joins TRBV3-1 (or the pseudogene TRBV3-2) and TRBJ2-4, with 7 bases fitting TRBD2. CDR3 length: 17 amino acids. From germline, CDR1 is LGHDT and CDR2 YNNKEL (reference sequence). J gave up 4 bases and V 6 bases, and 15 bases lay outside the gene matches. DNA for the CDR3: TGTGCCAGCAGGCTCCCCGGGGACTATTCCGCGAAAAACATTCAGTACTTC. Encoded protein: CASRLPGDYSAKNIQYF.

The chain recombines TRBV19 with TRBJ2-3; TRBD1 matches 7 bases. The trim removed 11 bases at V and 1 base at J, leaving 6 bases unmatched. Germline V gene data show CDR1 as LNHDA and CDR2 as SQIVND (reference sequence). CDR3 length: 13 residues. The CDR3 coding sequence is TGTGCCGTTAGACAGGGCGGCACAGATACGCAGTATTTT. This translates into CAVRQGGTDTQYF. Full variable domain (rest looked up from reference TRBV19 and TRBJ2-3): DGGITQSPKYLFRKEGQNVTLSCEQNLNHDAMYWYRQDPGQGLRLIYYSQIVNDFQKGDIAEGYSVSREKKESFPLTVTSAQKNPTAFYLCAVRQGGTDTQYFGPGTRLTVL.

The chain links TRBV6-6 to TRBJ2-7, with a weak D call TRBD1 (7 bases). Between the trimmed V and J ends, which lost 6 bases and 3 bases, there was a span of 12 bases. There are 13 residues in the CDR3. Germline V gene data show CDR1 as MNHNY and CDR2 as SVGAGI (reference sequence). CDR3: CASREGQIYEQYF. DNA for the CDR3: TGTGCCAGCAGGGAGGGACAGATCTACGAGCAGTACTTC.

V gene TRBV6-6 combines with J gene TRBJ2-7; no firm D call. Germline V lookup: CDR1 MNHNY, CDR2 SVGAGI (reference sequence). The V gene lost 6 bases and the J gene lost 3 bases, with 6 bases spanning the gap. This CDR3 region has 11 residues. CDR3 in amino acids: CASRFSYEQYF. CDR3 nucleotides: TGTGCCAGCAGATTTAGCTACGAGCAGTACTTC.

This chain connects TRBV18 to TRBJ1-1, with D perhaps TRBD1 (5 bases). The germline V gene has CDR1 KGHSH and CDR2 LQKENI. Trimming removed 3 bases from V and 6 bases from J, with 17 bases in between. This CDR3 spans 15 amino acids. The CDR3 loop reads CASSPALQQQAEAFF. The CDR3, as DNA: TGTGCCAGCTCACCGGCACTACAACAACAGGCTGAAGCTTTCTTT.

The CDR3 nucleotides are TGTGCCAGCAGCCCATTCCTTACCGGGACAGGGGGCTACTATGGCTACACCTTC. Amino acid sequence: CASSPFLTGTGGYYGYTF. The chain has TRBV7-9 and TRBJ1-2; TRBD1 matches 12 bases. The CDR3 loop spans 18 amino acids. The V and J ends lost 5 bases and 3 bases, in that order; junction bases with no gene match: 13. CDR1 and CDR2 (germline): SEHNR, FQNEAQ (reference sequence).

The gene calls are TRBV18 and TRBJ2-2; D may be TRBD2 (5 bases). There are 16 residues in the CDR3. Germline lookup yields CDR1 KGHSH and CDR2 LQKENI. Trimming cost V 6 bases and J 0 bases, with 14 bases left between them. Here the CDR3 DNA reads TGTGCCAGCTCCCCCTCGGGGATTACGAACACCGGGGAGCTGTTTTTT. This codes for CASSPSGITNTGELFF.

The chain joins TRBV28 to TRBJ1-5, with D uncertain. Germline assignment: CDR1 MDHEN and CDR2 SYDVKM. V lost 3 bases and J lost 11, with 14 bases in between. This CDR3 comprises 13 residues. DNA of the CDR3: TGTGCCAGCAGTTTTGTGTCGGTCAGGTCCCAGCATTTT. The encoded protein is CASSFVSVRSQHF.